This entry describes one T cell receptor (beta chain). The antigen is unknown. The CDR3 has 14 residues. Trimming took 0 bases from V and 1 from J, leaving 9 bases between them. The germline V gene has CDR1 DFQATT and CDR2 SNEGSKA (reference sequence). The library gave individual cDNA molecules unique molecular identifiers. TCRdb recomputed calls from the RACE reads with MiXCR, one row per CDR3 protein. The sample lists approximately 52,000 distinct CDR3 sequences, around 9.4% occurring once. These data originate in a study of human T cells and chemical hapten exposure. Time point defined: pre-sensitization, week 0. The treatment denotes: therapeutic diphenylcyclopropenone sensitization with weekly scalp DPC. The study, taken as a whole, reports: There was no change with DPC sensitization in TCRs above 1 in 1000 frequency.

This specimen consisted of whole blood, obtained in connection with sensitization to the hapten diphenylcyclopropenone (DPC). This clonotype was sampled from a woman aged 40-49 years with alopecia areata. Some clones in this sample may be carry-over from other donors' samples. The J gene is TRBJ1-1, the V gene TRBV20-1; D possibly corresponds to TRBD1 (6 bases). DNA for the CDR3: TGCAGTGCTAGAGAGGGGACAACGAACACTGAAGCTTTCTTT. This gives the protein CSAREGTTNTEAFF.